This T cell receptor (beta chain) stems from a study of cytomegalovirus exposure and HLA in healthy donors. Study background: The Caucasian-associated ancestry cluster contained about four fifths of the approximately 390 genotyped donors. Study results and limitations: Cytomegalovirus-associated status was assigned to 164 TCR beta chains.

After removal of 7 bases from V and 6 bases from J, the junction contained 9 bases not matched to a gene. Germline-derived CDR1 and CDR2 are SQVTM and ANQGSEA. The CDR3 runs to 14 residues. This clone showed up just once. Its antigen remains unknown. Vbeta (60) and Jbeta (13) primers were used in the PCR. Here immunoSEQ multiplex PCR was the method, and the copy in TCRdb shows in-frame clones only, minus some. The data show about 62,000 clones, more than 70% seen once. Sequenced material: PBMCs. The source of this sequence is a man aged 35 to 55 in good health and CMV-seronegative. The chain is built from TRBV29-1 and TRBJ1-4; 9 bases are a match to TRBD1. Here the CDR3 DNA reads TGCAGCGCCCTAGGGACAGGGATTTATGAAAAACTGTTTTTT. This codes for CSALGTGIYEKLFF. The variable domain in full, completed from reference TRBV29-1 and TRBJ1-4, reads SAVISQKPSRDICQRGTSLTIQCQVDSQVTMMFWYRQQPGQSLTLIATANQGSEATYESGFVIDKFPISRPNLTFSTLTVSNMSPEDSSIYLCSALGTGIYEKLFFGSGTQLSVL.